This is a list of T cell receptor beta chains from one sample in a study of T cell repertoires in cytomegalovirus infection. TCRdb called the reads again in MiXCR, with one record for every CDR3 protein. The top ten clones hold around 25% of a sample with 560,000 or so distinct CDR3 sequences, approximately 15% of them seen once. The sequencing input was CD8+ T cells from PBMCs. The source of these receptors is a human donor in good health (CMV status not recorded). Some clones in this sample may be carry-over from other donors' samples. The CDR3 runs from the conserved cysteine through the conserved F or W. The D gene is left open where the match is weak. Rows give clone size only sometimes, using once, few, many, or a class for an expanded clone.

V,D,J,size,CDR3,DNA
TRBV7-6,NA,TRBJ1-5,many,CASSPRKGRHNQPQHF,TGTGCCAGCAGCCCCCGAAAGGGGAGACATAATCAGCCCCAGCATTTT
TRBV12-3/TRBV12-4,TRBD1,TRBJ2-5,many,CASSPDREGETQYF,TGTGCCAGCAGTCCGGACAGGGAAGGAGAGACCCAGTACTTC
TRBV6-6,NA,TRBJ2-7,many,CASSEDRATQGTYEQYF,TGTGCCAGCAGCGAGGATCGGGCCACACAGGGTACCTACGAGCAGTACTTC
TRBV7-9,NA,TRBJ2-7,many,CASSSPQRTLSYEQYF,TGTGCCAGCAGCTCCCCGCAGCGGACGCTCTCCTACGAGCAGTACTTC
TRBV12-3/TRBV12-4,TRBD2,TRBJ2-2,many,CASSFSGTTTNTGELFF,TGTGCCAGCAGTTTTAGCGGGACAACCACGAACACCGGGGAGCTGTTTTTT
TRBV6-5,TRBD2,TRBJ2-3,many,CASSYGTGGGLAGPDTQYF,TGTGCCAGCAGTTACGGGACAGGAGGAGGACTAGCGGGGCCAGATACGCAGTATTTT
TRBV2,NA,TRBJ1-5,few,CASSMALGFDQPQHF,TGTGCCAGCAGCATGGCCCTGGGTTTTGATCAGCCCCAGCATTTT
TRBV7-8,NA,TRBJ2-7,many,CASSYPDPSYEQYF,TGTGCCAGCAGCTATCCGGACCCCAGCTACGAGCAGTACTTC
TRBV4-1,NA,TRBJ2-5,many,CASSQRTGAHETQYF,TGCGCCAGCAGCCAACGAACGGGGGCTCACGAGACCCAGTACTTC
TRBV7-2,NA,TRBJ1-1,many,CASSLLSLGAGPGTEAFF,TGTGCCAGCAGCTTACTTTCTCTTGGGGCAGGTCCTGGGACTGAAGCTTTCTTT
TRBV10-2,NA,TRBJ1-1,NA,CASSESSDGEEAFF,TGCGCCAGCAGTGAGTCTTCGGACGGTGAAGAAGCTTTCTTT
TRBV20-1,NA,TRBJ2-1,few,CSATVGAISYNEQFF,TGCAGTGCCACGGTAGGGGCTATCTCCTACAATGAGCAGTTCTTC
TRBV6-6,NA,TRBJ2-5,NA,CASSLRGPRETQYF,TGTGCCAGCAGTCTGAGGGGACCTAGAGAGACCCAGTACTTC
TRBV4-2,TRBD1,TRBJ2-2,NA,CASSQEDEGQALGAAGELFF,TGTGCCAGCAGCCAAGAAGATGAGGGACAGGCTTTAGGTGCAGCCGGGGAGCTGTTTTTT
TRBV7-9,NA,TRBJ2-3,many,CASSPPGSSTDTQYF,TGTGCCAGCAGCCCCCCCGGTAGCAGCACAGATACGCAGTATTTT
TRBV3-1,TRBD1,TRBJ1-6,few,CASSRRQGSDLHF,TGTGCCAGCAGCCGTAGACAGGGAAGCGACCTCCACTTT
TRBV29-1,NA,TRBJ1-1,many,CSVRLDRHDEAFF,TGCAGCGTTCGATTAGACAGGCACGATGAAGCTTTCTTT
TRBV14,TRBD2,TRBJ2-7,many,CASSPPGLAGTYEQYF,TGTGCCAGCAGCCCCCCGGGACTAGCGGGCACCTACGAGCAGTACTTC
TRBV11-2,NA,TRBJ1-2,many,CASSRYNGPGGPNYGYTF,TGTGCCAGCAGCCGGTATAATGGGCCCGGCGGACCCAACTATGGCTACACCTTC
TRBV7-8,TRBD1,TRBJ2-7,NA,CASSVGQLTSYEQYF,TGTGCCAGCAGCGTGGGACAGTTGACTTCCTACGAGCAGTACTTC
TRBV5-1,NA,TRBJ1-5,NA,CASSLDGVYSNQPQHF,TGCGCCAGCAGCTTGGATGGAGTATATAGCAATCAGCCCCAGCATTTT
TRBV7-6,TRBD2,TRBJ2-2,few,CASSPGLAGGRPNTGELFF,TGTGCCAGCAGCCCAGGACTAGCGGGGGGCAGACCGAACACCGGGGAGCTGTTTTTT
TRBV5-4,NA,TRBJ2-1,many,CASSPSGYAYNEQFF,TGTGCCAGCAGCCCAAGCGGGTACGCCTACAATGAGCAGTTCTTC
TRBV6-5,TRBD2,TRBJ2-7,few,CASSYSGGVTYEQYF,TGTGCCAGCAGTTACTCGGGGGGGGTCACCTACGAGCAGTACTTC
TRBV6-5,TRBD1,TRBJ1-6,once,CASSPSPGTGGASPLHF,TGTGCCAGCAGTCCGAGTCCCGGGACAGGGGGGGCTTCACCCCTCCACTTT
TRBV7-9,TRBD1,TRBJ1-5,many,CASSLDRGYQPQHF,TGTGCCAGCAGCTTAGACAGGGGTTATCAGCCCCAGCATTTT
TRBV19,TRBD2,TRBJ2-7,few,CASSIGSGGTYEQYF,TGTGCCAGTAGTATAGGGAGCGGGGGGACCTACGAGCAGTACTTC
TRBV5-6,TRBD1,TRBJ2-7,few,CASQTGHEQYF,TGTGCCAGCCAGACAGGGCACGAGCAGTACTTC
TRBV15,TRBD1,TRBJ1-2,few,CATSNPTGLDYGYTF,TGTGCCACCAGCAACCCGACAGGGTTGGACTATGGCTACACCTTC
TRBV28,NA,TRBJ1-5,few,CASSLTGQNNQPQHF,TGTGCCAGCAGTTTAACCGGACAGAACAATCAGCCCCAGCATTTT
TRBV6-5,TRBD1,TRBJ2-7,NA,CASSYSGQTGEQYF,TGTGCCAGCAGTTACTCGGGACAGACGGGGGAGCAGTACTTC
TRBV3-1,NA,TRBJ2-5,once,CASSQDSGQLQETQYF,TGTGCCAGCAGCCAAGACTCGGGACAACTACAAGAGACCCAGTACTTC
TRBV7-2,NA,TRBJ2-7,many,CASSLIGGGLTYEQYF,TGTGCCAGCAGCTTAATTGGTGGGGGACTGACTTACGAGCAGTACTTC
TRBV12-3/TRBV12-4,NA,TRBJ2-1,many,CASSLALGDNEQFF,TGTGCCAGCAGTTTAGCGCTGGGGGACAATGAGCAGTTCTTC
TRBV7-9,TRBD1,TRBJ1-1,many,CASSDPGEQGETEAFF,TGTGCCAGCAGCGACCCCGGGGAACAGGGGGAAACTGAAGCTTTCTTT
TRBV27,TRBD1,TRBJ2-3,NA,CASAFEPGQGARDTQYF,TGTGCCAGCGCTTTCGAACCCGGACAGGGGGCGAGAGATACGCAGTATTTT
TRBV15,TRBD1,TRBJ2-7,many,CATSVGRDRHSYEQYF,TGTGCCACCAGCGTGGGAAGGGACAGACACTCCTACGAGCAGTACTTC
TRBV11-2,NA,TRBJ2-7,few,CASSFEPGADEQYF,TGTGCCAGCAGCTTTGAGCCCGGGGCTGACGAGCAGTACTTC
TRBV27,NA,TRBJ1-5,many,CASSPTATNQPQHF,TGTGCCAGCAGCCCGACAGCTACCAATCAGCCCCAGCATTTT
TRBV28,TRBD2,TRBJ2-1,few,CASRLGLAGGWGNEQFF,TGTGCCAGCAGACTCGGACTAGCGGGAGGTTGGGGCAATGAGCAGTTCTTC
TRBV29-1,NA,TRBJ1-1,NA,CNATDTEAFF,TGCAACGCGACTGATACCGAAGCTTTCTTT
TRBV7-9,NA,TRBJ2-3,many,CASSGEGTSNTDTQYF,TGTGCCAGCAGCGGGGAAGGTACTAGCAACACAGATACGCAGTATTTT
TRBV5-4,NA,TRBJ2-7,NA,CASSLGQRAYEQYF,TGTGCCAGCAGCTTGGGGCAGAGAGCCTACGAGCAGTACTTC
TRBV27,TRBD1,TRBJ1-2,NA,CASSLTWDRSYGYTF,TGTGCCAGCAGTTTAACTTGGGACAGGTCCTATGGCTACACCTTC
TRBV6-1,NA,TRBJ1-1,few,CASTRHNTEAFF,TGTGCCAGCACCCGACACAACACTGAAGCTTTCTTT
TRBV10-3,NA,TRBJ2-7,NA,CAISATYEQYF,TGTGCCATCAGTGCTACATACGAGCAGTACTTC
TRBV7-9,NA,TRBJ2-5,many,CASSLTQAQETQYF,TGTGCCAGCAGCTTAACACAGGCCCAAGAGACCCAGTACTTC
TRBV15,TRBD1,TRBJ2-1,many,CATSRDSGGNEQFF,TGTGCCACCAGCAGGGATTCAGGGGGCAATGAGCAGTTCTTC
TRBV2,TRBD2,TRBJ2-7,few,CASSEYMMGGAISYEQYF,TGTGCCAGCAGTGAATATATGATGGGAGGGGCGATCTCCTACGAGCAGTACTTC
TRBV20-1,NA,TRBJ2-2,few,CSAKGTANTGELFF,TGCAGTGCAAAAGGGACTGCGAACACCGGGGAGCTGTTTTTT
TRBV6-1,NA,TRBJ1-1,many,CASSEARGLGNTEAFF,TGTGCCAGCAGTGAAGCTCGGGGGCTAGGGAACACTGAAGCTTTCTTT
TRBV9,TRBD2,TRBJ2-3,few,CASTRGDTDTQYF,TGTGCCAGCACCCGGGGGGACACAGATACGCAGTATTTT
TRBV10-3,NA,TRBJ1-5,many,CAISEGGQHNSNQPQHF,TGTGCCATCAGTGAAGGGGGGCAGCACAATAGCAATCAGCCCCAGCATTTT
TRBV7-9,NA,TRBJ1-5,many,CASSARGTHSNQPQHF,TGTGCCAGCAGCGCTAGGGGGACCCATAGCAATCAGCCCCAGCATTTT
TRBV27,TRBD2,TRBJ2-7,many,CATTSGESSYEQYF,TGTGCCACTACTAGCGGGGAGAGCTCCTACGAGCAGTACTTC
TRBV7-9,TRBD1,TRBJ2-1,many,CASSLAGQGGREQFF,TGTGCCAGCAGCTTAGCGGGACAGGGAGGGCGTGAGCAGTTCTTC
TRBV29-1,NA,TRBJ2-3,few,CSVDRSGSTDTQYF,TGCAGCGTTGATAGGAGCGGGAGCACAGATACGCAGTATTTT